The 25 T cell receptor beta chains below all came from one sample that was sequenced in a study of T cells in localized non-small cell lung cancer (dated by TCRdb to 2020 to 2021). The library was built by means of the immunoSEQ multiplex PCR assay. TCRdb's version of the immuneACCESS table is confined to in-frame rearrangements and falls short of the full clone set. An unresolved V gene accounts for under half of the shortfall where checked; the remainder is of unknown origin. For this sample the table gives tens of thousands of clones, of which approximately 82% were detected only once. The ten most abundant clones make up about 20% of the sample. Specimen: peripheral blood, collected before any cancer treatment. These receptors all stem from an older female donor with stage II squamous cell lung carcinoma.

The chain has TRBV15 and TRBJ1-2; D gene ambiguous. Trimming stripped 0 bases from V and 4 bases from J, with 12 bases between. The CDR3 length is 15 residues. Germline values: CDR1 LNHNV, CDR2 YYDKDF (reference sequence). The CDR3 DNA sequence: TGTGCCACCAGCAGAGACAGGCAAAGTGTCTATGGCTACACCTTC. Protein sequence: CATSRDRQSVYGYTF.

The chain carries TRBV9 and TRBJ1-3, with D maybe TRBD1 (5 bases). The CDR3 is 13 residues long. In germline, CDR1 is SGDLS, CDR2 YYNGEE. Trimming left V 5 bases short and J 2 bases short, with 8 bases between. The CDR3 reads CASSEGAGNTIYF. In DNA, the CDR3 is TGTGCCAGCAGTGAAGGGGCTGGAAACACCATATATTTT.

The rearrangement uses TRBV5-1 and TRBJ2-5; TRBD1 aligns across 7 bases. J gave up 2 bases and V 4 bases, and 8 bases lay outside the gene matches. CDR3 length: 15 amino acids. Germline V gives CDR1 SGHRS, CDR2 YFSETQ. For the CDR3, the DNA is TGCGCCAGCAGCCCTCCACAGGGGACACAAGAGACCCAGTACTTC. It encodes CASSPPQGTQETQYF.

This rearrangement joins TRBV6-6 to TRBJ2-7, with 8 nucleotides matching TRBD1. The junction had 9 bases not matched to a gene; V was cut back by 5 bases and J by 3 bases. Germline-derived CDR1 and CDR2 are MNHNY and SVGAGI (reference sequence). This CDR3 contains 15 residues. The CDR3 reads CASSMTGTGFYEQYF. Written as DNA, the CDR3 is TGTGCCAGCAGTATGACCGGGACAGGATTCTACGAGCAGTACTTC.

The DNA of the CDR3 is TGTGCCAGCAGCTTACGAGGGAAGGAGACCCAGTACTTC. It encodes CASSLRGKETQYF. The chain carries TRBV7-9 and TRBJ2-5; D is perhaps TRBD2 (5 bases). Germline CDR1 SEHNR, CDR2 FQNEAQ (reference sequence). The CDR3 is 13 amino acids. V lost 2 bases and J 5 bases, leaving 9 bases between the germline ends.

V is TRBV2 and J is TRBJ1-3; no reliable D call. Germline values: CDR1 SNHLY, CDR2 FYNNEI. The CDR3 spans 14 residues. V lost 7 bases and J lost 11, with 21 bases in between. The CDR3: CASMADQLRSAIYF. In DNA, the CDR3 is TGTGCCAGCATGGCCGACCAGCTCAGATCGGCCATATATTTT.

This clone was detected only a few times. The V and J genes are TRBV4-1 and TRBJ1-6; D is unclear. This CDR3 comprises 14 residues. V was clipped by 1 base and J by 8 bases, with 9 bases between them. The germline CDR1 and CDR2 sequences are MGHRA and YSYEKL. CDR3 in DNA: TGCGCCAGCAGCCAAGCCCTTCGGGATTCACCCCTCCACTTT. Translating gives CASSQALRDSPLHF.

The gene calls are TRBV7-2 and TRBJ2-3; D uncertain. Germline V gene sequence: CDR1 SGHTA, CDR2 FQGNSA. This CDR3 has 14 residues. V was trimmed by 1 base and J by 2 bases, leaving 7 bases between them. The CDR3 reads CASSLEIYTDTQYF. The CDR3 bases are TGTGCCAGCAGCTTAGAAATTTACACAGATACGCAGTATTTT.

CDR3 region: CASSLDQRGAGNTIYF. The CDR3 nucleotides read TGTGCCAGCAGCTTAGATCAGAGAGGGGCTGGAAACACCATATATTTT. The chain has TRBV11-2 and TRBJ1-3, with D perhaps TRBD1 (5 bases). Germline lookup yields CDR1 SGHAT and CDR2 FQNNGV. This CDR3 region has 16 residues. V lost 0 bases to trimming and J lost 2 bases, with 11 bases between them.

The genes are TRBV30 and TRBJ2-2; TRBD1 agrees at 8 bases. CDR1 is GTSNPN and CDR2 is SVGIG in the germline V gene (reference sequence). V trimming: 2 bases; J trimming: 5 bases; junction bases outside the gene matches: 7. This CDR3 is 15 amino acids long. The CDR3 region has the DNA TGTGCCTGGAGTCATCAGGGGGCTGGAACCGGGGAGCTGTTTTTT. As protein: CAWSHQGAGTGELFF. Filled out from reference TRBV30 and TRBJ2-2, the complete variable domain reads SQTIHQWPATLVQPVGSPLSLECTVEGTSNPNLYWYRQAAGRGLQLLFYSVGIGQISSEVPQNLSASRPQDRQFILSSKKLLLSDSGFYLCAWSHQGAGTGELFFGEGSRLTVL.

V usage is TRBV6-5 and J usage is TRBJ1-6; maybe TRBD1 (5 bases). Per germline, CDR1 MNHEY and CDR2 SVGAGI. V lost 0 bases to trimming and J lost 7 bases, with 13 bases between them. The CDR3 has 16 amino acids. As DNA, the CDR3 is TGTGCCAGCAGTTACTCGGGATCCGGGGGAAATTCACCCCTCCACTTT. This sequence encodes CASSYSGSGGNSPLHF.

The chain combines TRBV4-3 with TRBJ1-2; no definite D call. In germline, CDR1 is LGHNA, CDR2 YSLEER. The CDR3 length is 12 residues. Deletions cut 2 bases from V and 8 bases from J, with 9 bases between. In DNA form, the CDR3 reads TGCGCCAGCAGCCAAAATGGGCGGGGCTACACCTTC. Its translation: CASSQNGRGYTF.

The chain recombines TRBV4-2 with TRBJ2-1, with a possible D match to TRBD1 (6 bases). The CDR3 has 15 residues. The germline CDR1 and CDR2 sequences are LGHNA and YNFKEQ. V lost 0 bases to trimming and J lost 8 bases, with 14 bases between them. The CDR3 spells CASSQEGQSRHEQFF. The CDR3 DNA sequence: TGTGCCAGCAGCCAAGAGGGACAAAGTAGGCATGAGCAGTTCTTC.

The chain recombines TRBV29-1 with TRBJ1-2; D is unresolved. Germline V lookup: CDR1 SQVTM, CDR2 ANQGSEA. The CDR3 length is 12 residues. Trimming took off 2 bases at V and 2 bases at J, with 6 bases between the two ends. The CDR3: CSVEHPNYGYTF. The CDR3 DNA reads TGCAGCGTTGAACACCCGAACTATGGCTACACCTTC.

The CDR3 sequence: CASSLDRDTEAFF. The CDR3 coding sequence is TGTGCCAGCAGTTTAGACCGCGACACTGAAGCTTTCTTT. The chain joins TRBV27 to TRBJ1-1; no firm D call. Per the germline V gene, CDR1 is MNHEY and CDR2 is SMNVEV (reference sequence). CDR3 size: 13 residues. V shed 2 bases and J shed 3 bases, with 7 bases lying between them.

This clone was observed a few times. This chain uses TRBV4-1 with TRBJ2-1; a possible D gene is TRBD2 (5 bases). The V gene's germline CDR1 is MGHRA and CDR2 YSYEKL. This CDR3 contains 14 residues. V lost 0 bases to trimming and J lost 4 bases, with 7 bases between them. CDR3 residues: CASSQEDFYNEQFF. The CDR3 nucleotides read TGCGCCAGCAGCCAAGAGGACTTTTACAATGAGCAGTTCTTC.

V is TRBV6-5 and J is TRBJ2-5; a weak D match, TRBD1 (6 bases). Trimming took off 2 bases at V and 5 bases at J, with 18 bases between the two ends. This CDR3 is 16 amino acids long. Germline values: CDR1 MNHEY, CDR2 SVGAGI. This CDR3 reads CASSYADRLKQETQYF. The CDR3 DNA follows: TGTGCCAGCAGTTACGCGGACAGACTAAAGCAGGAGACCCAGTACTTC.

The chain joins TRBV5-1 to TRBJ1-6, with TRBD1 identical over 8 bases. This CDR3 has 17 residues. The trim removed 4 bases at V and 4 bases at J, leaving 10 bases unmatched. Germline assignment: CDR1 SGHRS and CDR2 YFSETQ. CDR3 sequence reads: CASSLTTGQGYNSPLHF. Here the CDR3 DNA reads TGCGCCAGCAGCCTGACTACAGGACAGGGATATAATTCACCCCTCCACTTT.

The count of this clone is one. This rearrangement joins TRBV14 to TRBJ2-5; D unresolved. V lost 1 base, J lost 4 bases, and 1 base lay in between. The CDR3 is 11 residues long. The germline CDR1 and CDR2 sequences are SGHDN and FVKESK. CDR3 in DNA: TGTGCCAGCAGCCAAGTAGAGACCCAGTACTTC. Residues: CASSQVETQYF.

The V gene is TRBV7-9, the J gene TRBJ2-3, with TRBD2 matching over 9 bases. Per the germline V gene, CDR1 is SEHNR and CDR2 is FQNEAQ (reference sequence). Trimming took 3 bases from V and 4 from J; bases not matched to a gene: 17. The CDR3 is made up of 19 amino acids. The CDR3 DNA reads as TGTGCCAGCAGCTTCCCCCCTCCGAAGCGGGGGGCCATCGCAGATACGCAGTATTTT. It specifies CASSFPPPKRGAIADTQYF.

V usage is TRBV27 and J usage is TRBJ2-7, with D possibly being TRBD1 (5 bases). V lost 4 bases, J lost 2 bases, and 15 bases lay in between. There are 15 residues in the CDR3. Germline V gene data show CDR1 as MNHEY and CDR2 as SMNVEV (reference sequence). CDR3 in amino acids: CASSSKVDITYEQYF. Written as DNA, the CDR3 is TGTGCCAGCAGTTCCAAAGTGGACATCACCTACGAGCAGTACTTC.

The chain is built from TRBV29-1 and TRBJ1-1; 10 nucleotides agree with TRBD1. This CDR3 region has 13 residues. Germline V CDR1 and CDR2: SQVTM, ANQGSEA. V trimming: 2 bases; J trimming: 12 bases; junction bases outside the gene matches: 9. The CDR3 here is CSVERGGQGGTFF. The CDR3 DNA follows: TGCAGCGTTGAAAGGGGTGGACAGGGGGGTACTTTCTTT.

The chain couples TRBV6-1 to TRBJ1-3; TRBD1 might be the D (6 bases). The V gene lost 5 bases and the J gene lost 0 bases, with 8 bases spanning the gap. Germline V gene data show CDR1 as MNHNS and CDR2 as SASEGT. This CDR3 is 14 amino acids long. CDR3 region: CASSPGVSGNTIYF. CDR3 in DNA: TGTGCCAGCAGTCCAGGGGTCTCTGGAAACACCATATATTTT.

The rearrangement uses TRBV19 and TRBJ1-3; D is perhaps TRBD1 (6 bases). Between the trimmed V and J ends, which lost 8 bases and 0 bases, there was a span of 17 bases. The length of the CDR3 is 16 residues. Per the germline V gene, CDR1 is LNHDA and CDR2 is SQIVND (reference sequence). CDR3 region: CASDKGVAVSGNTIYF. The DNA for the CDR3 is TGTGCCAGTGATAAGGGGGTTGCGGTCTCTGGAAACACCATATATTTT. The full variable domain, with the rest looked up from reference TRBV19 and TRBJ1-3, is DGGITQSPKYLFRKEGQNVTLSCEQNLNHDAMYWYRQDPGQGLRLIYYSQIVNDFQKGDIAEGYSVSREKKESFPLTVTSAQKNPTAFYLCASDKGVAVSGNTIYFGEGSWLTVV.

This clone was seen just once. The rearrangement links TRBV4-2 to TRBJ2-7; possibly TRBD1 for D (5 bases). Deletions cut 5 bases from V and 2 bases from J, with 13 bases between. Germline CDR1 LGHNA, CDR2 YNFKEQ. The CDR3 loop spans 14 amino acids. CDR3 in amino acids: CASSEPGSTYEQYF. CDR3 coding DNA: TGTGCCAGCAGCGAGCCAGGGTCTACCTACGAGCAGTACTTC.